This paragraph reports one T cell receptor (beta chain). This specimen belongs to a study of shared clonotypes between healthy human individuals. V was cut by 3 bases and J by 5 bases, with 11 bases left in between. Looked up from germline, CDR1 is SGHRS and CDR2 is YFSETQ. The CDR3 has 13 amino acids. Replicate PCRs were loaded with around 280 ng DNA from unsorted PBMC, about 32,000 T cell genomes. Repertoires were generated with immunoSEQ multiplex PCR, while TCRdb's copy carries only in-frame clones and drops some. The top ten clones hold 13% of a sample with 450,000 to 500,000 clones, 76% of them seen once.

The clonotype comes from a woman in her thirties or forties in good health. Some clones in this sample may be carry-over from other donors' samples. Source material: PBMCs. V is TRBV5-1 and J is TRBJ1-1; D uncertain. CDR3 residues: CASSWGGRTEAFF. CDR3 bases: TGCGCCAGCAGCTGGGGAGGGCGGACTGAAGCTTTCTTT.